Listed below are T cell receptor beta chains from one sample, sequenced in a study of cytomegalovirus exposure and HLA in healthy donors. Profiling relied on immunoSEQ multiplex PCR, and the TCRdb table lists in-frame clones only, not all of them. Here the sample spans 150,000 to 200,000 clones, around 80% being singletons. The sequenced sample was PBMCs. These receptors were taken from a woman in her thirties in good health and CMV-seropositive. Both conserved end residues are part of each CDR3. The D gene is left open where the match is weak. The size of a clone is reported for some rows only, either as once, few or many, or as a class for expanded clones.

D gene	clone size	V gene	J gene	CDR3 DNA	CDR3 protein
NA	NA	TRBV6-5	TRBJ1-2	TGTGCCAGCAGTCGATCCCAACAGGGTACATACGGCTACACCTTC	CASSRSQQGTYGYTF
NA	NA	TRBV7-9	TRBJ1-5	TGTGCCAGCAGCTTAGGACAGGTGGGGCAGCCCCAGCATTTT	CASSLGQVGQPQHF
NA	few	TRBV2	TRBJ1-1	TGTGCCAGCAGTGAAGATCGACACCGGAACACTGAAGCTTTCTTT	CASSEDRHRNTEAFF
TRBD1	NA	TRBV27	TRBJ2-2	TGTGCCAGCAGTTTCCTCACAGGGGCCGGGGAGCTGTTTTTT	CASSFLTGAGELFF
NA	NA	TRBV6-1	TRBJ1-1	TGTGCCAGCAGTGATTTCATGAACACTGAAGCTTTCTTT	CASSDFMNTEAFF
NA	NA	TRBV4-1	TRBJ2-2	TGCGCCAGCAGCCAAGATCGACTACTCACCGGGGAGCTGTTTTTT	CASSQDRLLTGELFF
NA	NA	TRBV2	TRBJ1-2	TGTGCCAGCAGCCCTCTAGTTGGGGCAGGGCGGTCTAACTATGGCTACACCTTC	CASSPLVGAGRSNYGYTF
NA	NA	TRBV29-1	TRBJ1-1	TGCAGCGGAATCGGGGCTGAAGCTTTCTTT	CSGIGAEAFF
TRBD2	once	TRBV5-1	TRBJ2-3	TGCGCCAGCAGCTTAGGGACTAGTGCCGATACGCAGTATTTT	CASSLGTSADTQYF
NA	NA	TRBV19	TRBJ2-7	TGTGCCAGTAGTATAGAGCCAGGGGGGCACGAGCAGTACTTC	CASSIEPGGHEQYF
NA	NA	TRBV7-9	TRBJ2-3	TGTGCCAGCAGCTCCTCGGTTAGCGGATACACAGATACGCAGTATTTT	CASSSSVSGYTDTQYF
NA	NA	TRBV5-1	TRBJ1-4	TGCGCCAGCACTCTTGGGAGTTGGGGAGAAAAACTGTTTTTT	CASTLGSWGEKLFF
TRBD2	NA	TRBV15	TRBJ2-5	TGTGCCACCAGCAGAGATTTGGGCGGGGGGTATAAAACGGGAGAGACCCAGTACTTC	CATSRDLGGGYKTGETQYF
NA	NA	TRBV6-5	TRBJ2-1	TGTGCCAGCAGTTCGGCCACTAGTGGCTACAATGAGCAGTTCTTC	CASSSATSGYNEQFF
TRBD2	NA	TRBV4-1	TRBJ2-1	TGCGCCAGCAGCCAAGGCGGGGGACTAGCATCAACAAGTGAGCAGTTCTTC	CASSQGGGLASTSEQFF
TRBD2	NA	TRBV4-3	TRBJ2-3	TGCGCCAGCAGCCAAGATTGGCGGCGGGGGAGAAGCACAGATACGCAGTATTTT	CASSQDWRRGRSTDTQYF
TRBD1	NA	TRBV11-2	TRBJ1-1	TGTGCCAGCAGCCCGAGAGGGACAGGTCCGGAAAAGGTTGAAGCTTTCTTT	CASSPRGTGPEKVEAFF
NA	NA	TRBV12-5	TRBJ1-2	TGTGCTAGTGGTTTGGCGGGAGGGGCCTATGGCTACACCTTC	CASGLAGGAYGYTF
TRBD2	NA	TRBV14	TRBJ2-1	TGTGCCAGCAGCCACTCCCTGACTAGCGGGAGGTACCATTTCGCCTACAATGAGCAGTTCTTC	CASSHSLTSGRYHFAYNEQFF
NA	once	TRBV29-1	TRBJ2-1	TGCAGCGTTGAAGATCTACGAGATGAGCAGTTCTTC	CSVEDLRDEQFF
NA	NA	TRBV20-1	TRBJ1-1	TGCAGTGTTCAGGGGTCCACTGAAGCTTTCTTT	CSVQGSTEAFF
NA	NA	TRBV7-9	TRBJ1-1	TGTGCCAGCAGCTTAGCGAACCCAAATCTATTGGCTGAAGCTTTCTTT	CASSLANPNLLAEAFF